Described below is a single TCR beta chain sequence and its context. These data originate in a study of blood T cell repertoires in COVID-19. Study overall: Collection of acute and convalescent COVID-19 samples took place in the United States, Italy and Spain. In each case, the material was cDNA or gDNA derived from T cells, B-cell-depleted T cells, or PBMCs.

Trimming at V came to 3 bases and at J to 7 bases, leaving 5 bases not matched to a gene. This CDR3 is built from 15 residues. Germline V gives CDR1 SGHNT, CDR2 YENEEA. As originally analysed: Counts of nucleated cells, estimated from reference gene primer amplification, were obtained. The method was immunoSEQ multiplex PCR; TCRdb's version includes in-frame clones alone and lacks a portion of them. D and trimming were read from the DNA, whereas the V and J calls and clone size are those reported in that table. The repertoire consists of about 100,000 clones, with 88% occurring once and the leading ten covering 11%.

Sequencing was carried out using peripheral blood. V gene TRBV11-3 combines with J gene TRBJ2-7; 14 bases map to TRBD2. The sequence came from a man at least 80 years old with acute or convalescent COVID-19. CDR3 amino acids: CASSLAGTSGSEQYF. In DNA form, the CDR3 reads TGTGCCAGCAGCTTGGCCGGGACTAGCGGGAGTGAGCAGTACTTC.